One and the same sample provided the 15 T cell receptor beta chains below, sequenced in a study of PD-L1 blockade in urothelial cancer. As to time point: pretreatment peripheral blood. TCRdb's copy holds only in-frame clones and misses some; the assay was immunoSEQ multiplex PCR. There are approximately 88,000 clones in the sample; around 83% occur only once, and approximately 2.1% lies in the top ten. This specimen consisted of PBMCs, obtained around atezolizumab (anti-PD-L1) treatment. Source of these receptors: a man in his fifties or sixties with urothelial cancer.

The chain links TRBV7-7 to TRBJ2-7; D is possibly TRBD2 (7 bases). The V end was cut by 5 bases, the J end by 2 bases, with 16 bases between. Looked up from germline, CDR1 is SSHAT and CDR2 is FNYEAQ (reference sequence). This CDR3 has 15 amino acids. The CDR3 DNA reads TGTGCCAGCAGCCCCCAAATCGGGGGGCCCTACGAGCAGTACTTC. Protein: CASSPQIGGPYEQYF.

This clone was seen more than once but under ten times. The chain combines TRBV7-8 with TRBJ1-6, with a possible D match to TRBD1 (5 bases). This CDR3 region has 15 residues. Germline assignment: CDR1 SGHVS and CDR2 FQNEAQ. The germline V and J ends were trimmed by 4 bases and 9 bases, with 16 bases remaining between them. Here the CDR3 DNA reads TGTGCCAGCAGCTCAAGTCGGGGGATAGGTTCACCCCTCCACTTT. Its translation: CASSSSRGIGSPLHF. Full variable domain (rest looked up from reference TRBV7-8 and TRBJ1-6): GAGVSQSPRYKVAKRGQDVALRCDPISGHVSLFWYQQALGQGPEFLTYFQNEAQLDKSGLPSDRFFAERPEGSVSTLKIQRTQQEDSAVYLCASSSSRGIGSPLHFGNGTRLTVT.

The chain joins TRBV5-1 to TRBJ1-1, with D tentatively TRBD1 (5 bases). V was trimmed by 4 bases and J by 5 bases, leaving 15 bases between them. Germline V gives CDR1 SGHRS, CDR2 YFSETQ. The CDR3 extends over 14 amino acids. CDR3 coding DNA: TGCGCCAGCAGCGGAGGGGAGATGGAGACTGAAGCTTTCTTT. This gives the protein CASSGGEMETEAFF.

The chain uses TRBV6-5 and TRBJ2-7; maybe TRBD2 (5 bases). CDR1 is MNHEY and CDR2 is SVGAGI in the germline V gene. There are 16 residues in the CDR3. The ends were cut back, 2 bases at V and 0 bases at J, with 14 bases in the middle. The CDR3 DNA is TGTGCCAGCAGTTACATGGCGGAGGAGGACTCCTACGAGCAGTACTTC. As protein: CASSYMAEEDSYEQYF.

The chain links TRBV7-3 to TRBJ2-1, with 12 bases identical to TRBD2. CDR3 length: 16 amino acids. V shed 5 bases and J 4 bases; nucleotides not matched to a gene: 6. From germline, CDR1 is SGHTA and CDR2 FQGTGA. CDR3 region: CASSRTGLAGYNEQFF. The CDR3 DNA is TGTGCCAGCAGCCGAACCGGACTAGCGGGGTACAATGAGCAGTTCTTC.

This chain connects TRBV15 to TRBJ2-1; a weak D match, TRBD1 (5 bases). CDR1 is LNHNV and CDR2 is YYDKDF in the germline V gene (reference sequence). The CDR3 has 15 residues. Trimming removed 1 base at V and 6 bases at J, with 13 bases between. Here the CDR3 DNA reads TGTGCCACCAGCAGAGTAGGTCAGGGCCGCAATGAGCAGTTCTTC. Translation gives CATSRVGQGRNEQFF. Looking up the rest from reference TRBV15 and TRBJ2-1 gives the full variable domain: DAMVIQNPRYQVTQFGKPVTLSCSQTLNHNVMYWYQQKSSQAPKLLFHYYDKDFNNEADTPDNFQSRRPNTSFCFLDIRSPGLGDTAMYLCATSRVGQGRNEQFFGPGTRLTVL.

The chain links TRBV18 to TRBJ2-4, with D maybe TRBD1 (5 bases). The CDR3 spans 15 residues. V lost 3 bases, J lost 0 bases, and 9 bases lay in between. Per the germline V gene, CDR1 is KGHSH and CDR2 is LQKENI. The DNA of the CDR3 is TGTGCCAGCTCACCCCAAGGGGTAGCCAAAAACATTCAGTACTTC. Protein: CASSPQGVAKNIQYF.

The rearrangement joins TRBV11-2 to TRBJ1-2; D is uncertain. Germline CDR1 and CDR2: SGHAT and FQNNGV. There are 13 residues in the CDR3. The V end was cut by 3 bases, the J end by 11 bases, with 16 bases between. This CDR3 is CASSLPPVTRYTF. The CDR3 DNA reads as TGTGCCAGCAGCTTGCCCCCCGTTACTCGTTACACCTTC.

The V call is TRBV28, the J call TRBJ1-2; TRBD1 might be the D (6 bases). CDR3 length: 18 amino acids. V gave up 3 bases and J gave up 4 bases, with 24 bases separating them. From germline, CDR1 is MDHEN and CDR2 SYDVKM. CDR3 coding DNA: TGTGCCAGCAGTTTCCTTACAAGGGGCAGGGGCGGGGGCTATGGCTACACCTTC. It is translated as CASSFLTRGRGGGYGYTF.

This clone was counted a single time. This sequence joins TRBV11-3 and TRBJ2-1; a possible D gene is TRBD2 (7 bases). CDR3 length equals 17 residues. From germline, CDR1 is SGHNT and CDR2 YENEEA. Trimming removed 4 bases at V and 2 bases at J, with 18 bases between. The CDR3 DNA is TGTGCCAGCAGCTCAGGTAGGGGGGGGGCCGCCTACAATGAGCAGTTCTTC. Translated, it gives CASSSGRGGAAYNEQFF.

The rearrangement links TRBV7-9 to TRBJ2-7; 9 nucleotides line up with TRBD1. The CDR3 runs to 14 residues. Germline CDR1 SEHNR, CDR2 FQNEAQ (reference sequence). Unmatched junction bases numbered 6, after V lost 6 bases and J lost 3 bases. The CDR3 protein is CASSSQGQGYEQYF. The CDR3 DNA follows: TGTGCCAGCAGTTCCCAGGGACAGGGCTACGAGCAGTACTTC.

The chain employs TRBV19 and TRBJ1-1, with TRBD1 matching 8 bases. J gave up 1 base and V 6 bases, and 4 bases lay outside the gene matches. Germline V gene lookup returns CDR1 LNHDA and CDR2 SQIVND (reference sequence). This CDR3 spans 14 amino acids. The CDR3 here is CASRRQGANTEAFF. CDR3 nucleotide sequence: TGTGCCAGTAGGCGCCAGGGGGCGAACACTGAAGCTTTCTTT.

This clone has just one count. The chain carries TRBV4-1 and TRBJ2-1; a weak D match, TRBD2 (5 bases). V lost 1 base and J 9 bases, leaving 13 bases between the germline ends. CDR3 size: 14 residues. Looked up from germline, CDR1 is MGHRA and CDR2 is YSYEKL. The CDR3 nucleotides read TGCGCCAGCAGCCAAGGTAGCGCGTTCAGTGAGCAGTTCTTC. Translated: CASSQGSAFSEQFF.

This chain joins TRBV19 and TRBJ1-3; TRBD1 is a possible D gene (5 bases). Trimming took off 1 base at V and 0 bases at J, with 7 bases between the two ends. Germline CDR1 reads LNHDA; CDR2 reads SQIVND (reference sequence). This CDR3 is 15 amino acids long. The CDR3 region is CASSIGGGSGNTIYF. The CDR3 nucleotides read TGTGCCAGTAGTATAGGCGGGGGCTCTGGAAACACCATATATTTT.

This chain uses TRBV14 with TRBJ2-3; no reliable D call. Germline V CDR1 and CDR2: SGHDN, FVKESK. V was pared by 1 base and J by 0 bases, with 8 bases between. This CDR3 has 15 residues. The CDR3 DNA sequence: TGTGCCAGCAGCCAAGTCAGAATCAGCACAGATACGCAGTATTTT. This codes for CASSQVRISTDTQYF.